Below, one T cell receptor (beta chain) is given with its context. This record belongs to a study of blood T cell repertoires in COVID-19. Across the whole study: T cells, B-cell-depleted T cells, or PBMCs supplied cDNA or gDNA.

Per the original methods: It was from reference gene primer amplification that nucleated cell counts were estimated. TCRdb keeps only in-frame clones here, not all; method: immunoSEQ multiplex PCR. The V and J calls and clone size were taken over from that table, and D and trimming were inferred from the DNA. Counted here are roughly 130,000 clones, approximately 90% occurring once; the ten biggest clones make up under 3%. Germline values: CDR1 MNHEY, CDR2 SVGEGT. The germline V and J ends were trimmed by 5 bases and 4 bases, with 18 bases remaining between them. CDR3 length: 16 residues. Patients in Seattle were enrolled during active infection, then followed longitudinally.

This sequence joins TRBV6-2 or TRBV6-3 and TRBJ1-5; a weak D match, TRBD1 (6 bases). This sequence originates from a human donor with COVID-19, enrolled during active disease. The donor label of this sample is uncertain. The source material was peripheral blood. The CDR3 bases are TGTGCCAGCAGTACGTTCCCGGCAGGGGAGAATCAGCCCCAGCATTTT. Its protein is CASSTFPAGENQPQHF.